These 27 T cell receptor beta chains were sequenced from one sample in a study of T-cell reconstitution after alpha-beta-depleted transplantation in children. Unique molecular identifiers featured in how the TCRbeta library was prepared. Via MiXCR, TCRdb re-called the PCR reads, giving one row per CDR3 protein. The repertoire holds approximately 210,000 distinct CDR3 sequences, with approximately 19% as singletons. This specimen was PBMCs, mostly from graft donor cells, taken 360 days after TCRalphabeta/CD19-depleted stem cell transplant. These receptors all stem from a male patient between 2 and 10 years old who had a stem cell transplant for acute lymphoblastic leukemia, so the T cells may come from the graft donor.

This clonotype was counted ten times or more. The J gene is TRBJ1-2, the V gene TRBV7-9, with D tentatively TRBD1 (5 bases). The germline V gene has CDR1 SEHNR and CDR2 FQNEAQ (reference sequence). V lost 5 bases and J lost 6, with 22 bases in between. The CDR3 loop spans 16 amino acids. CDR3 coding DNA: TGTGCCAGCAGCCCTCCGGATAGAGGGGACCTAAATGGCTACACCTTC. Translating it yields CASSPPDRGDLNGYTF.

This chain's CDR3 is CSASQRGGLTGELFF. The CDR3 DNA follows: TGCAGTGCAAGCCAGCGGGGGGGCCTAACCGGGGAGCTGTTTTTT. V is TRBV20-1 and J is TRBJ2-2, with 10 bases fitting TRBD2. Germline trimming cut 6 bases from V and 5 bases from J; bases unmatched to any gene: 9. From germline, CDR1 is DFQATT and CDR2 SNEGSKA (reference sequence). There are 15 residues in the CDR3.

This clonotype showed up just a few times. CDR3 in amino acids: CASGAWTGWYEQYF. The CDR3 nucleotides are TGTGCCAGCGGGGCATGGACAGGGTGGTACGAGCAGTACTTC. J is TRBJ2-7 and V is TRBV7-9; 8 nucleotides agree with TRBD1. Germline V lookup: CDR1 SEHNR, CDR2 FQNEAQ (reference sequence). The CDR3 has 14 amino acids. With 8 bases clipped from V and 4 bases from J, the junction kept 10 bases outside the gene matches.

V is TRBV27 and J is TRBJ2-7; 8 positions agree with TRBD1. The CDR3 covers 13 residues. Germline lookup yields CDR1 MNHEY and CDR2 SMNVEV (reference sequence). V was pared by 5 bases and J by 4 bases, with 4 bases of the junction left unmatched. The CDR3 nucleotides are TGTGCCAGCAGTCCTCGACAGGGGTACGAGCAGTACTTC. It translates to CASSPRQGYEQYF.

V usage is TRBV4-3 and J usage is TRBJ2-7; 7 nucleotides match TRBD2. Germline-derived CDR1 and CDR2 are LGHNA and YSLEER. This CDR3 is built from 14 residues. The V gene end was trimmed by 0 bases and the J gene end by 6 bases; junction bases not matched to a gene: 5. Here the CDR3 DNA reads TGCGCCAGCAGCCAAGATAGACTAGCTGGCGAGCAGTACTTC. Translated, it gives CASSQDRLAGEQYF.

The chain joins TRBV7-2 to TRBJ1-2; D uncertain. This CDR3 contains 13 residues. V lost 5 bases and J 8 bases, leaving 15 bases between the germline ends. Germline V lookup: CDR1 SGHTA, CDR2 FQGNSA. The DNA for the CDR3 is TGTGCCAGCAGCCCAACCTCGAGCGGGGGCTACACCTTC. The encoded protein is CASSPTSSGGYTF.

CDR3 sequence (DNA): TGTGCCAGCAGGCCGGGCGGGGAAGCAGATACGCAGTATTTT. This encodes CASRPGGEADTQYF. This chain uses TRBV2 with TRBJ2-3, with D perhaps TRBD2 (6 bases). Germline V lookup: CDR1 SNHLY, CDR2 FYNNEI. V shed 6 bases and J shed 4 bases, with 14 bases lying between them. This CDR3 contains 14 residues.

About this clonotype: With a much larger clone just one base away, this may be a read error. The chain joins TRBV11-2 to TRBJ2-2; D could derive from TRBD1 or TRBD2 (6 bases each). The germline V and J ends were trimmed by 5 bases and 7 bases, with 17 bases remaining between them. From germline, CDR1 is SGHAT and CDR2 FQNNGV. This CDR3 has 15 amino acids. The CDR3 nucleotides are TGTGCCAGCAGCGTAGTCGGGGGCCCGGGCGGGGAGCTGTTTTTT. Its protein is CASSVVGGPGGELFF.

This clonotype was seen only a few times. This chain uses TRBV24-1 with TRBJ2-2; 10 nucleotides align to TRBD2. The germline V gene encodes CDR1 KGHDR and CDR2 SFDVKD. Trimming at V came to 7 bases and at J to 7 bases, leaving 8 bases not matched to a gene. The CDR3 has 15 amino acids. CDR3 protein: CATRAAGGRIGELFF. The CDR3 DNA follows: TGTGCCACCAGAGCAGCGGGGGGGCGAATCGGGGAGCTGTTTTTT.

There are a few counts of this clonotype. The chain joins TRBV29-1 to TRBJ2-1, with 11 bases identical to TRBD2. In germline, CDR1 is SQVTM, CDR2 ANQGSEA. With V trimmed by 5 bases and J by 4 bases, 7 bases remained unmatched. This CDR3 region has 15 residues. The CDR3 sequence is CSVSKLAGVYNEQFF. CDR3 nucleotide sequence: TGCAGCGTTTCTAAACTAGCGGGAGTTTACAATGAGCAGTTCTTC.

This clonotype turned up a few times. The chain employs TRBV9 and TRBJ2-3; the match to TRBD2 covers 8 bases. The CDR3 runs 16 residues. J gave up 4 bases and V 0 bases, and 7 bases lay outside the gene matches. CDR1 and CDR2 (germline): SGDLS, YYNGEE. CDR3 protein: CASSVDPAGAPDTQYF. In nucleotides, the CDR3 is TGTGCCAGCAGCGTAGATCCAGCGGGGGCCCCAGATACGCAGTATTTT.

As for this clonotype: A much larger clone differs by one base, so this may be a read error. This chain uses TRBV10-3 with TRBJ2-7; D ambiguous. CDR1 is ENHRY and CDR2 is SYGVKD in the germline V gene. Between the trimmed V and J ends, which lost 4 bases and 5 bases, there was a span of 12 bases. The CDR3 is made up of 13 amino acids. In DNA, the CDR3 is TGTGCCATCAGTGCCCGTGGCATCCACGAGCAGTACGTC. Protein sequence: CAISARGIHEQYV.

This clonotype was counted only a few times. The rearrangement joins TRBV7-6 to TRBJ2-3; 8 bases agree with TRBD1. J lost 4 bases, V lost 2 bases, and 5 bases had no gene match. The CDR3 consists of 15 residues. Germline V gene data show CDR1 as SGHVS and CDR2 as FNYEAQ. CDR3 protein: CASSLMDRVADTQYF. CDR3 nucleotide sequence: TGTGCCAGCAGCTTAATGGACAGGGTTGCAGATACGCAGTATTTT.

This clonotype has more than one count but fewer than ten. This chain uses TRBV12-5 with TRBJ2-1; 9 bases are shared with TRBD1. There are 15 residues in the CDR3. CDR1 is LGHNT, CDR2 FRNRAP, per germline. V dropped 2 bases and J dropped 6; count of bases not matched to a gene: 5. The CDR3 sequence is CASGLLQGAGNEQFF. In DNA form, the CDR3 reads TGTGCTAGTGGTTTGTTACAGGGGGCTGGCAATGAGCAGTTCTTC.

The CDR3 is CASREGANTGELFF. The CDR3 DNA reads as TGTGCCAGCAGGGAGGGGGCGAACACCGGGGAGCTGTTTTTT. The rearrangement uses TRBV2 and TRBJ2-2, with D possibly being TRBD1 or TRBD2 (6 bases each). The CDR3 covers 14 residues. The V gene's germline CDR1 is SNHLY and CDR2 FYNNEI. Trimming left V 6 bases short and J 0 bases short, with 8 bases between.

This chain uses TRBV20-1 with TRBJ2-5; D unresolved. The V and J ends lost 5 bases and 4 bases respectively, with 23 bases between them. CDR1 DFQATT and CDR2 SNEGSKA come from the germline V gene (reference sequence). This CDR3 comprises 16 residues. CDR3 sequence: CSAHQPSGLAGETQYF. In nucleotides, the CDR3 is TGCAGTGCTCACCAACCGTCGGGTCTCGCAGGAGAGACCCAGTACTTC.

J is TRBJ2-7 and V is TRBV28; D is perhaps TRBD2 (6 bases). V shed 8 bases and J shed 1 base, with 24 bases lying between them. CDR3 length: 17 residues. The germline CDR1 and CDR2 sequences are MDHEN and SYDVKM. The CDR3 loop reads CASDRGTAVWTSYEQYF. Written as DNA, the CDR3 is TGTGCCAGCGACCGCGGGACGGCCGTTTGGACTTCCTACGAGCAGTACTTC. The variable domain in full, completed from reference TRBV28 and TRBJ2-7, reads DVKVTQSSRYLVKRTGEKVFLECVQDMDHENMFWYRQDPGLGLRLIYFSYDVKMKEKGDIPEGYSVSREKKERFSLILESASTNQTSMYLCASDRGTAVWTSYEQYFGPGTRLTVT.

This sequence joins TRBV24-1 and TRBJ2-6; D ambiguous. Per the germline V gene, CDR1 is KGHDR and CDR2 is SFDVKD. This CDR3 has 16 amino acids. V dropped 3 bases and J dropped 1 base, with 9 bases sitting between them. The CDR3 nucleotides are TGTGCCACCAGTGATGCATGGAAGTCTGGGGCCAACGTCCTGACTTTC. This codes for CATSDAWKSGANVLTF.

The V and J genes are TRBV27 and TRBJ2-7; TRBD2 is a possible D gene (5 bases). Germline V CDR1 and CDR2: MNHEY, SMNVEV (reference sequence). Between the trimmed V and J ends, which lost 0 bases and 3 bases, there was a span of 12 bases. The CDR3 has 15 residues. CDR3 in DNA: TGTGCCAGCAGTTTATCCCCGGGGATCGGCTACGAGCAGTACTTC. Protein: CASSLSPGIGYEQYF.

This clonotype occurred a few times. The CDR3 region is CASSPKLGAETDTQYF. As DNA, the CDR3 is TGTGCCAGCTCACCTAAGTTGGGGGCAGAGACAGATACGCAGTATTTT. The chain joins TRBV18 to TRBJ2-3, with a weak D call TRBD1 (6 bases). Per the germline V gene, CDR1 is KGHSH and CDR2 is LQKENI. The CDR3 covers 16 residues. V was shortened by 3 bases and J by 3 bases, with 16 bases between the two germline ends.

The chain employs TRBV6-1 and TRBJ2-3; D uncertain. Trimming took off 7 bases at V and 5 bases at J, with 16 bases between the two ends. Per germline, CDR1 MNHNS and CDR2 SASEGT. The CDR3 consists of 14 residues. This CDR3 reads CASMVGLNGDTQYF. The CDR3 nucleotides read TGTGCCAGCATGGTTGGCTTAAATGGAGATACGCAGTATTTT.

The CDR3 is CASSHRGGASGGNEQFF. CDR3 bases: TGTGCCAGCAGCCATCGTGGTGGAGCTAGCGGGGGCAATGAGCAGTTCTTC. The rearrangement links TRBV14 to TRBJ2-1; the match to TRBD2 covers 10 bases. The germline V gene encodes CDR1 SGHDN and CDR2 FVKESK. J gave up 6 bases and V 3 bases, and 11 bases lay outside the gene matches. CDR3 length: 17 amino acids.

This clonotype was seen a handful of times. The rearrangement uses TRBV7-9 and TRBJ2-1, with a weak D call TRBD1 (6 bases). The V and J ends lost 3 bases and 10 bases respectively, with 19 bases between them. From germline, CDR1 is SEHNR and CDR2 FQNEAQ (reference sequence). This CDR3 region has 15 residues. The CDR3, as DNA: TGTGCCAGCAGCTTCCTTCGGGACACCACTAACGAGCAGTTCTTC. Translating it yields CASSFLRDTTNEQFF.

This clonotype turned up a few times. The J gene is TRBJ1-5, the V gene TRBV20-1, with 7 bases fitting TRBD1. The CDR3 is 12 amino acids. With V trimmed by 7 bases and J by 6 bases, 6 bases remained unmatched. Per the germline V gene, CDR1 is DFQATT and CDR2 is SNEGSKA (reference sequence). The CDR3 DNA reads TGCAGTGTCCACAGGGGAGGTCAGCCCCAGCATTTT. Protein: CSVHRGGQPQHF.

The V call is TRBV10-3, the J call TRBJ1-2; weak D call: TRBD1 (5 bases). Germline V lookup: CDR1 ENHRY, CDR2 SYGVKD. V lost 0 bases, J lost 8 bases, and 10 bases lay in between. CDR3 length: 13 amino acids. The CDR3 sequence is CAISESRDQGYTF. The CDR3 DNA reads TGTGCCATCAGTGAGTCCAGGGACCAGGGCTACACCTTC.

In this sample, this clonotype turned up a few times. The chain carries TRBV7-2 and TRBJ2-3; D unresolved. Trimming shortened V by 5 bases and J by 9 bases, and 18 bases separated the two germline ends. Germline V CDR1 and CDR2: SGHTA, FQGNSA. The CDR3 has 14 amino acids. The CDR3 DNA reads TGTGCCAGCAGCCCCGATTCGGCTGCCACAACGCAGTATTTT. Protein product: CASSPDSAATTQYF.

This clonotype is a singleton in its sample. This chain joins TRBV7-9 and TRBJ2-1; the D gene could be TRBD1 or TRBD2 (6 bases each). The V gene's germline CDR1 is SEHNR and CDR2 FQNEAQ (reference sequence). The CDR3 totals 15 residues. Trimming removed 3 bases from V and 6 bases from J, with 15 bases in between. The CDR3 protein is CASSFGSRGANEQFF. CDR3 in DNA: TGTGCCAGCAGCTTCGGGAGTAGGGGGGCCAATGAGCAGTTCTTC.